This is a list of T cell receptor beta chains from one sample in a study of blood T cell dynamics during melanoma immunotherapy. This table comes from immunoSEQ multiplex PCR, and its TCRdb copy is limited to in-frame clones, with some not included. The data contain approximately 9,500 clones, roughly 90% of them singletons. The sample was blood, taken from a patient treated with checkpoint blockade. These receptors were collected from a human donor with melanoma. CDR3s include the opening cysteine and the closing phenylalanine or tryptophan.

v_call cdr3_aa
TRBV5-1 CASSLQGAQADTQYF
TRBV7-2 CASSLSGRTDTQYF
TRBV25-1 CASRAASTDTQYF
TRBV27 CASSPLEGVDTEAFF
TRBV7-2 CASSSFGDTQYF
TRBV30 CAWSVAWGRLDYGYTF
TRBV9 CASSVGDSGGSSGANVLTF
TRBV6-1 CASSAVGYEQYF
TRBV30 CAWQQGFGANVLTF
TRBV20-1 CSARDSYEQYF
TRBV19 CASSATGNTEAFF
TRBV18 CASSPLHSEAKNIQYF
TRBV29-1 CSVARDVGGSEAFF
TRBV2 CASSSIAGGTDTQYF
TRBV2 CASRGRIYEQYF
TRBV5-4 CASSLTDEAFF
TRBV7-3 CASSLRQGVGNEQFF
TRBV18 CASSPGAEAGNTIYF
TRBV5-1 CASSMGQLYNEQFF
TRBV7-8 CASSSLGGKSNTGELFF
TRBV6-5 CASSYSTGIGLYGYTF
TRBV10-3 CATQSGTVNTGELFF
TRBV6-1 CASTWRQGPEAFF